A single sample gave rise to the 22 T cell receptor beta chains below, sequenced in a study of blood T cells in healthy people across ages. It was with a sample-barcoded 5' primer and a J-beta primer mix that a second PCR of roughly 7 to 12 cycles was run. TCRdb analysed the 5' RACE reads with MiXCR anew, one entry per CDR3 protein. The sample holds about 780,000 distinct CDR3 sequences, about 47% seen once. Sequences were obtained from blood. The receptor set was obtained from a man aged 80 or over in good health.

The CDR3 spells CASSQDITGSSYNEQFF. Here the CDR3 DNA reads TGCGCCAGCAGCCAAGATATCACAGGCAGCTCCTACAATGAGCAGTTCTTC. The rearrangement joins TRBV4-1 to TRBJ2-1; possibly TRBD1 for D (5 bases). The CDR3 is 17 amino acids. V was trimmed by 0 bases and J by 0 bases, leaving 12 bases between them. The germline V gene has CDR1 MGHRA and CDR2 YSYEKL.

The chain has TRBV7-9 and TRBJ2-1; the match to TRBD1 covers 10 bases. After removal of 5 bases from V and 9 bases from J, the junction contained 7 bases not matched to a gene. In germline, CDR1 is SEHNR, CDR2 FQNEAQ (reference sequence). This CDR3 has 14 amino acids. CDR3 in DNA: TGTGCCAGCAGCCGGACAGGGGGATGGGGTGAGCAGTTCTTC. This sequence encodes CASSRTGGWGEQFF.

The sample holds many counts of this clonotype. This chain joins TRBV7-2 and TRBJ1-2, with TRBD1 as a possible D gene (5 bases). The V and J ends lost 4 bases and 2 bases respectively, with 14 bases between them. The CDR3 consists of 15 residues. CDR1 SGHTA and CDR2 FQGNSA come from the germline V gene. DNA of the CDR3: TGTGCCAGCAGCTCCGGGGGGTTTTCGAACTATGGCTACACCTTC. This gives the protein CASSSGGFSNYGYTF.

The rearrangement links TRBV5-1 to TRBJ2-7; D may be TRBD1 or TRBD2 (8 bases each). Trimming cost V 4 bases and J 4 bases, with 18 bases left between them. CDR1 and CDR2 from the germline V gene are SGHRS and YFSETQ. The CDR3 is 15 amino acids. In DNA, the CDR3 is TGCGCCAGCAGCCGGGAGGGACAGGTTTTTTACGAGCAGTACTTC. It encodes CASSREGQVFYEQYF. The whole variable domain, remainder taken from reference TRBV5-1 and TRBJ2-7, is KAGVTQTPRYLIKTRGQQVTLSCSPISGHRSVSWYQQTPGQGLQFLFEYFSETQRNKGNFPGRFSGRQFSNSRSEMNVSTLELGDSALYLCASSREGQVFYEQYFGPGTRLTVT.

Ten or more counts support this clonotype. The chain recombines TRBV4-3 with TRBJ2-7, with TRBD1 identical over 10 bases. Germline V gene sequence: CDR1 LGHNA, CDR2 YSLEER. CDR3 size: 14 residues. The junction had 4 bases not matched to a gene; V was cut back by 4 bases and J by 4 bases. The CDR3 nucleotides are TGCGCCAGCAGCCCGGGACAGGGGAGGTACGAGCAGTACTTC. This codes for CASSPGQGRYEQYF.

The DNA of the CDR3 is TGCGCCAGCAGCCAAGGGCTAGACAGCTCCTACAATGAGCAGTTCTTC. Residues: CASSQGLDSSYNEQFF. The J gene is TRBJ2-1, the V gene TRBV4-3; possibly TRBD1 for D (5 bases). Looked up from germline, CDR1 is LGHNA and CDR2 is YSLEER. Trimming shortened V by 1 base and J by 0 bases, and 10 bases separated the two germline ends. This CDR3 has 16 residues.

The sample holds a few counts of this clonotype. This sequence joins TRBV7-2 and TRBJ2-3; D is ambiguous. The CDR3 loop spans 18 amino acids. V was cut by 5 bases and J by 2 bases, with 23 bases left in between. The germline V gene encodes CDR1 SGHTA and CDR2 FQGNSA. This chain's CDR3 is CASSPRGASPQNTDTQYF. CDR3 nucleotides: TGTGCCAGCAGCCCCCGCGGCGCCTCCCCTCAAAACACAGATACGCAGTATTTT.

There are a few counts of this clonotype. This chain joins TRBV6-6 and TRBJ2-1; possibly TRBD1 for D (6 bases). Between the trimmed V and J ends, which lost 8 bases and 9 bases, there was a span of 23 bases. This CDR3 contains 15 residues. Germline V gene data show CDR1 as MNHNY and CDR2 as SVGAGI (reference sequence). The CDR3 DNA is TGTGCCAGCCAACCTGGCTGGGGCAGGGGACCTGAGCAGTTCTTC. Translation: CASQPGWGRGPEQFF.

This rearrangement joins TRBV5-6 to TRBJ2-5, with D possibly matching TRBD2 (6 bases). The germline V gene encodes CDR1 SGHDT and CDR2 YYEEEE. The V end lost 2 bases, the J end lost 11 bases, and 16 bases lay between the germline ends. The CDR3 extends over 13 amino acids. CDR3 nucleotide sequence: TGTGCCAGCAGCTTCGCAGGGAACCGGGAGCAGTACTTC. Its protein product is CASSFAGNREQYF.

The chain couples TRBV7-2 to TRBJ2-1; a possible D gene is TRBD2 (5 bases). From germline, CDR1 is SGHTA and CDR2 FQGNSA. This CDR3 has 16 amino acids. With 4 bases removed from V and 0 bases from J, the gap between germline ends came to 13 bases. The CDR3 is CASSSKTGNSYNEQFF. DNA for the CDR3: TGTGCCAGCAGCTCGAAGACGGGAAACTCCTACAATGAGCAGTTCTTC.

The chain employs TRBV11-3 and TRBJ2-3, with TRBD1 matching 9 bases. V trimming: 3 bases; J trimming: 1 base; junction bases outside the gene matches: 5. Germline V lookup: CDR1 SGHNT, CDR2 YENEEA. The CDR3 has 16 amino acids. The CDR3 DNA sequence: TGTGCCAGCAGCTTCGGACAGGGGACTCGCACAGATACGCAGTATTTT. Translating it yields CASSFGQGTRTDTQYF.

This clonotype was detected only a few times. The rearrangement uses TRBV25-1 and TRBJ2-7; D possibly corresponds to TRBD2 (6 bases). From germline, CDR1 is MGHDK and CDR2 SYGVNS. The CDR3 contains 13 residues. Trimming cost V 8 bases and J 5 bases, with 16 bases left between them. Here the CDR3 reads CASEKAGLDEQYF. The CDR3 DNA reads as TGTGCCAGCGAAAAGGCGGGGCTCGACGAGCAGTACTTC.

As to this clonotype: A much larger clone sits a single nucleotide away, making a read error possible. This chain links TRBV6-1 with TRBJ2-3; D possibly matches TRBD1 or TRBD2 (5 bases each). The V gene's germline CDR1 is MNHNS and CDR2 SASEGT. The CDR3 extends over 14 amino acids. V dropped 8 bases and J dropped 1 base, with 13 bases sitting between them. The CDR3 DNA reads TGTGCCAGCCCCCGGGACGGACGCACAGATACGCAGTATTTT. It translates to CASPRDGRTDTQYF.

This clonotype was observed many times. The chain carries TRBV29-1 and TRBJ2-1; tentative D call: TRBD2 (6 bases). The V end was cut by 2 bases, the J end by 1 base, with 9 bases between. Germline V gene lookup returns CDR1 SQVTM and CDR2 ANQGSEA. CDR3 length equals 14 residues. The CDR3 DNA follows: TGCAGCGTTGAACCCGGGAGATCCTACAATGAGCAGTTCTTC. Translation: CSVEPGRSYNEQFF.

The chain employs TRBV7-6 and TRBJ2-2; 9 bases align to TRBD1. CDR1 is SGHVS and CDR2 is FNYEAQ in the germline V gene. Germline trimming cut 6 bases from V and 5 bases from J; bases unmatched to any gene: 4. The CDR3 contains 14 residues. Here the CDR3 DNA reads TGTGCCAGCAGGACAGGGGGGAGTACCGGGGAGCTGTTTTTT. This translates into CASRTGGSTGELFF.

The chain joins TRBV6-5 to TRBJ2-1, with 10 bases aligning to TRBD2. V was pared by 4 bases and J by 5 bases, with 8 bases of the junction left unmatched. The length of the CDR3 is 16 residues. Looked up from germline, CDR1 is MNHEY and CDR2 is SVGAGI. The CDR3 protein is CASSSIGTSAHNEQFF. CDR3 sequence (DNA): TGTGCCAGCAGTTCAATAGGGACTAGCGCCCACAATGAGCAGTTCTTC.

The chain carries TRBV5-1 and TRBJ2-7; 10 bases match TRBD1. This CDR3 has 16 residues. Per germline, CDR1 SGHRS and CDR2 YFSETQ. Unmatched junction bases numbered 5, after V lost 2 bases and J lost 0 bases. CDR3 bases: TGCGCCAGCAGCTTTTCGGGACAGGGGACCTCCTACGAGCAGTACTTC. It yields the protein CASSFSGQGTSYEQYF.

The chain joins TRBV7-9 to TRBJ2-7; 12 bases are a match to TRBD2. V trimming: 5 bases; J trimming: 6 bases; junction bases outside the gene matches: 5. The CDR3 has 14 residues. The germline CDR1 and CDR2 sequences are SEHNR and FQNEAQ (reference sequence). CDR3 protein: CASSETSGRGEQYF. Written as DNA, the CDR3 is TGTGCCAGCAGCGAGACTAGCGGGAGAGGCGAGCAGTACTTC.

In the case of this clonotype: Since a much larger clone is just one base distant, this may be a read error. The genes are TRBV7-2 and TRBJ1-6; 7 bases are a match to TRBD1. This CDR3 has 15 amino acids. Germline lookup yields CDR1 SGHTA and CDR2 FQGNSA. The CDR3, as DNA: TGTGCCAGCAGCTGGGACAGCTCCTATAATCCACCCCTCCACTTT. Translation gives CASSWDSSYNPPLHF.

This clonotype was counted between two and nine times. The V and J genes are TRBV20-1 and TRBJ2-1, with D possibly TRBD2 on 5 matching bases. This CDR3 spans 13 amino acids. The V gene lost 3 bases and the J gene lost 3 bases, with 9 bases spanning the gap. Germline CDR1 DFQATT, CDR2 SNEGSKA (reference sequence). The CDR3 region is CSASERNYNEQFF. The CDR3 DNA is TGCAGTGCTAGTGAGCGGAACTACAATGAGCAGTTCTTC.

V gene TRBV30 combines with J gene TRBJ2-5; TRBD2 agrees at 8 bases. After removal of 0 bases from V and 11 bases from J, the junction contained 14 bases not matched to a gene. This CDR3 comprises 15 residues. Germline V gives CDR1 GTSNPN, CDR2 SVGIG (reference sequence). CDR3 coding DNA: TGTGCCTGGAGTGTCTCCGGGAGGGCGGGTAATGAGCAGTACTTC. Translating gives CAWSVSGRAGNEQYF.

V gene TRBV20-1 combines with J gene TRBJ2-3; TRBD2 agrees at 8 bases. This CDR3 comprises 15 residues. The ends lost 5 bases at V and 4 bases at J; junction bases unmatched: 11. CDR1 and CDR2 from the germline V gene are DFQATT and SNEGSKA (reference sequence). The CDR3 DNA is TGCAGTGCTGGGGGCCCAGCGGGAGACGCAGATACGCAGTATTTT. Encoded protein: CSAGGPAGDADTQYF.